This T cell receptor (beta chain) was documented in a study of human T cells and chemical hapten exposure. The study, taken as a whole, reports: There were significantly more large CDR3 similarity clusters among expanded TCRs than among controls.

The library tagged individual cDNA molecules with unique molecular identifiers. TCRdb re-derived calls from the RACE reads in MiXCR, one entry per CDR3 protein. Of approximately 85,000 distinct CDR3 sequences listed, 9.5% to 13% were seen once; the top ten hold over 2%. Stated time point: patch test 2, 6 weeks after DPC sensitization. The treatment was: therapeutic diphenylcyclopropenone sensitization with weekly scalp DPC. Each patch test followed a blood draw. This CDR3 spans 13 amino acids. V gave up 3 bases and J gave up 5 bases, with 13 bases separating them. Germline V gives CDR1 SQVTM, CDR2 ANQGSEA. At least ten counts were recorded for this clonotype. Antigen: not known.

This receptor was obtained from a woman aged 25 to 45 with alopecia areata. Some clones in this sample may be carry-over from other donors' samples. The gene calls are TRBV29-1 and TRBJ2-5; D assignment may be TRBD1 or TRBD2 (5 bases each). The sample in question was whole blood, obtained in connection with sensitization to the hapten diphenylcyclopropenone (DPC). As DNA, the CDR3 is TGCAGCGTTGATTACACGAGGGGTGAGACCCAGTACTTC. This gives the protein CSVDYTRGETQYF.